This T cell receptor (beta chain) was sequenced for a study of blood T cell repertoires in COVID-19. Per the original data handling: For nucleated cells, counts were estimated from reference gene primer amplification. Assay: immunoSEQ multiplex PCR; the TCRdb copy retains only in-frame clones and omits some. That table is the source of V, J and clone size, and D and trimming were worked out from the DNA. The top ten clones hold about 8% of a sample with fewer than 700,000 clones, approximately 91% of them seen once. This CDR3 contains 17 residues. Germline V CDR1 and CDR2: LNHDA, SQIVND (reference sequence). J was trimmed by 1 base and V by 5 bases; bases with no gene match: 8.

This TCR came from a woman between 50 and 59 years old with COVID-19, enrolled during active disease. The sample taken for sequencing was peripheral blood. The V call is TRBV19, the J call TRBJ1-4, with 9 bases aligning to TRBD1. CDR3 DNA sequence: TGTGCCAGTAGTGCAACCGGGACAGGGCTAACTAATGAAAAACTGTTTTTT. It specifies CASSATGTGLTNEKLFF.